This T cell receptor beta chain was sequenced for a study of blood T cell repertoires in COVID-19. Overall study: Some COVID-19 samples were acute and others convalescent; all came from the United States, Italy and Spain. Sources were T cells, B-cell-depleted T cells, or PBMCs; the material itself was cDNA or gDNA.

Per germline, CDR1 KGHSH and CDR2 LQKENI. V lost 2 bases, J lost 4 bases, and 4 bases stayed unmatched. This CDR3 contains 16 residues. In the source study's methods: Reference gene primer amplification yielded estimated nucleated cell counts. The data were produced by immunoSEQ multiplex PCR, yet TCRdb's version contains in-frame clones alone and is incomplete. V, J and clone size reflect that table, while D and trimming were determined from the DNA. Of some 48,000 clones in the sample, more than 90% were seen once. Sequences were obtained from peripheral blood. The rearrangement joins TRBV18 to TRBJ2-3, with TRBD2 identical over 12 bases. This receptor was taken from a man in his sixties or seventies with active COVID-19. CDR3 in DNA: TGTGCCAGCTCACCAGCTAGCGGGAGGGCCTCAGATACGCAGTATTTT. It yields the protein CASSPASGRASDTQYF.